The entry below gives a single TCR beta chain sequence along with its context. Its antigen is undetermined. The sample comes from a study of shared clonotypes between healthy human individuals. For the study at large: Each donor had three CD4 naive, three CD4 memory, two CD8 naive and one CD8 memory plate. General study results and limits: Sampling covered blood only; tissue repertoires likely differ.

The CDR3 consists of 14 residues. V was cut by 1 base and J by 9 bases, with 15 bases left in between. The germline V gene has CDR1 SGHAT and CDR2 FQNNGV. Division of CD4+ cells produced a CD45RA+ naive subset and a CD45RA-negative memory subset. Produced via immunoSEQ multiplex PCR; TCRdb's table is partial and in-frame only. Of over a million clones detected, roughly 98.5% appear once; the ten largest clones hold under 0.45%. V and J are TRBV11-2 and TRBJ2-5; tentative D call: TRBD2 (5 bases). This TCR came from a man aged 25-45 years in good health. The sample taken for sequencing was naive CD4+ T cells sorted from blood. As for subset: CD45RA+ positively selected. CDR3 nucleotides: TGTGCCAGCAGCTTAGGAGATACATCCGGGGCCCAGTACTTC. Translation gives CASSLGDTSGAQYF.